Below are 8 T cell receptor beta chains sequenced from a single sample in a study of T cell repertoires and Cas9 in healthy adults. Clones were read by immunoSEQ multiplex PCR, and TCRdb kept only the in-frame ones, dropping some. The sample carries some 21,000 clones, under 95% recorded once. The sample was CD4+ effector T cells (CD127+, CD25-, CD137-, CD154-) from PBMCs; culture status not recorded. These receptors originate from a human donor in good health.

J is TRBJ2-7 and V is TRBV5-4; possible D gene TRBD1, 5 bases. V was clipped by 0 bases and J by 2 bases, with 12 bases between them. Germline V gene lookup returns CDR1 SGHNT and CDR2 YYREEE (reference sequence). The CDR3 is 15 amino acids. The CDR3 loop is CASSLGDREPYEQYF. The DNA for the CDR3 is TGTGCCAGCAGCTTGGGTGACAGAGAACCCTACGAGCAGTACTTC.

The V and J genes are TRBV6-6 and TRBJ1-5; no clear D gene. CDR1 and CDR2 from the germline V gene are MNHNY and SVGAGI (reference sequence). There are 15 residues in the CDR3. Trimming stripped 0 bases from V and 2 bases from J, with 8 bases between. The CDR3 region has the DNA TGTGCCAGCAGTTACTCCGGGGATGGCAATCAGCCCCAGCATTTT. Its translation: CASSYSGDGNQPQHF.

This clone appeared a single time. The J gene is TRBJ1-1, the V gene TRBV4-2, with D tentatively TRBD1 (6 bases). In germline, CDR1 is LGHNA, CDR2 YNFKEQ. The CDR3 consists of 14 residues. V was trimmed by 3 bases and J by 4 bases, leaving 12 bases between them. CDR3 bases: TGTGCCAGCAGCCACCTACAGGGAGGCACTGAAGCTTTCTTT. This translates into CASSHLQGGTEAFF.

The chain uses TRBV6-5 and TRBJ1-1; D is perhaps TRBD1 (6 bases). Trimming removed 6 bases at V and 1 base at J, with 15 bases between. Germline V gives CDR1 MNHEY, CDR2 SVGAGI. This CDR3 is built from 15 residues. The CDR3 DNA reads TGTGCCAGCAGACCGTGGACGGGACAGAACACTGAAGCTTTCTTT. It specifies CASRPWTGQNTEAFF.

This clone was seen just once. The chain carries TRBV27 and TRBJ1-2, with D possibly matching TRBD1 (5 bases). V was clipped by 6 bases and J by 9 bases, with 20 bases between them. The CDR3 covers 14 residues. The germline CDR1 and CDR2 sequences are MNHEY and SMNVEV (reference sequence). The DNA of the CDR3 is TGTGCCAGCAGACCACAAGCGTCGAGGGGAAGCTACACCTTC. It specifies CASRPQASRGSYTF.

This clone was counted a single time. This rearrangement joins TRBV6-4 to TRBJ2-2; 10 bases match TRBD1. Germline values: CDR1 MRHNA, CDR2 SNTAGT. The CDR3 has 17 amino acids. The V gene end was trimmed by 4 bases and the J gene end by 5 bases; junction bases not matched to a gene: 10. CDR3 region: CASSVRDRGRITGELFF. CDR3 nucleotides: TGTGCCAGCAGTGTGAGAGACAGGGGGCGCATAACCGGGGAGCTGTTTTTT.

The chain joins TRBV7-2 to TRBJ2-3; 11 bases are a match to TRBD2. Trimming cost V 2 bases and J 4 bases; bases outside gene matches: 8. The germline CDR1 and CDR2 sequences are SGHTA and FQGNSA. The CDR3 contains 17 residues. CDR3 in amino acids: CASSLRLAGGQADTQYF. CDR3 coding DNA: TGTGCCAGCAGCTTACGATTAGCGGGGGGGCAGGCAGATACGCAGTATTTT. Variable domain in full (rest from reference TRBV7-2 and TRBJ2-3): GAGVSQSPSNKVTEKGKDVELRCDPISGHTALYWYRQSLGQGLEFLIYFQGNSAPDKSGLPSDRFSAERTGGSVSTLTIQRTQQEDSAVYLCASSLRLAGGQADTQYFGPGTRLTVL.

V is TRBV7-2 and J is TRBJ2-1; 11 bases are a match to TRBD2. Germline CDR1 and CDR2: SGHTA and FQGNSA. V shed 1 base, J shed 8 bases, and the junction held 7 bases outside the gene matches. The CDR3 extends over 16 amino acids. The CDR3 reads CASSLEAGTSGYEQFF. The CDR3 DNA sequence: TGTGCCAGCAGCTTAGAGGCCGGGACTAGCGGTTATGAGCAGTTCTTC.